The 3 T cell receptor beta chains below all came from one sample that was sequenced in a study of T cells in Graves' hyperthyroidism and ophthalmopathy. What was amplified from RNA transcripts were TCR beta CDR3 regions. The TCR CDR3 first-round RT-PCR relied on the HTBI primer set. One entry per CDR3 protein results from TCRdb running MiXCR on the multiplex PCR reads. The repertoire holds some 600,000 distinct CDR3 sequences, with approximately 15% as singletons. Input material: blood. The receptors derive from a woman younger than 45 with Graves' hyperthyroidism that later progressed to Graves' ophthalmopathy.

There are many counts of this clonotype. This sequence joins TRBV12-3 or TRBV12-4 and TRBJ1-4; no clear D gene. V was pared by 6 bases and J by 6 bases, with 17 bases between. The CDR3 has 15 amino acids. The CDR3 DNA follows: TGTGCCAGCAGCGCAACTGGGGTCTTACATGAAAAACTGTTTTTT. Translated: CASSATGVLHEKLFF.

Many counts were recorded for this clonotype. This chain joins TRBV28 and TRBJ2-1; D is unresolved. Per germline, CDR1 MDHEN and CDR2 SYDVKM. The V and J ends lost 8 bases and 6 bases respectively, with 17 bases between them. The CDR3 runs 14 residues. CDR3 nucleotides: TGTGCCAGCGCCGCCGGGCCCCGGGCCAATGAGCAGTTCTTC. Translating gives CASAAGPRANEQFF. Combining the CDR3 with reference TRBV28 and TRBJ2-1 gives the whole variable domain DVKVTQSSRYLVKRTGEKVFLECVQDMDHENMFWYRQDPGLGLRLIYFSYDVKMKEKGDIPEGYSVSREKKERFSLILESASTNQTSMYLCASAAGPRANEQFFGPGTRLTVL.

This clonotype was seen many times. The chain links TRBV28 to TRBJ2-3; 12 positions match TRBD1. Germline trimming cut 7 bases from V and 1 base from J; bases unmatched to any gene: 9. The CDR3 length is 17 residues. The germline V gene has CDR1 MDHEN and CDR2 SYDVKM. The CDR3 spells CASTPGQGAPGTDTQYF. CDR3 nucleotide sequence: TGTGCCAGCACCCCGGGACAGGGGGCTCCCGGCACAGATACGCAGTATTTT.